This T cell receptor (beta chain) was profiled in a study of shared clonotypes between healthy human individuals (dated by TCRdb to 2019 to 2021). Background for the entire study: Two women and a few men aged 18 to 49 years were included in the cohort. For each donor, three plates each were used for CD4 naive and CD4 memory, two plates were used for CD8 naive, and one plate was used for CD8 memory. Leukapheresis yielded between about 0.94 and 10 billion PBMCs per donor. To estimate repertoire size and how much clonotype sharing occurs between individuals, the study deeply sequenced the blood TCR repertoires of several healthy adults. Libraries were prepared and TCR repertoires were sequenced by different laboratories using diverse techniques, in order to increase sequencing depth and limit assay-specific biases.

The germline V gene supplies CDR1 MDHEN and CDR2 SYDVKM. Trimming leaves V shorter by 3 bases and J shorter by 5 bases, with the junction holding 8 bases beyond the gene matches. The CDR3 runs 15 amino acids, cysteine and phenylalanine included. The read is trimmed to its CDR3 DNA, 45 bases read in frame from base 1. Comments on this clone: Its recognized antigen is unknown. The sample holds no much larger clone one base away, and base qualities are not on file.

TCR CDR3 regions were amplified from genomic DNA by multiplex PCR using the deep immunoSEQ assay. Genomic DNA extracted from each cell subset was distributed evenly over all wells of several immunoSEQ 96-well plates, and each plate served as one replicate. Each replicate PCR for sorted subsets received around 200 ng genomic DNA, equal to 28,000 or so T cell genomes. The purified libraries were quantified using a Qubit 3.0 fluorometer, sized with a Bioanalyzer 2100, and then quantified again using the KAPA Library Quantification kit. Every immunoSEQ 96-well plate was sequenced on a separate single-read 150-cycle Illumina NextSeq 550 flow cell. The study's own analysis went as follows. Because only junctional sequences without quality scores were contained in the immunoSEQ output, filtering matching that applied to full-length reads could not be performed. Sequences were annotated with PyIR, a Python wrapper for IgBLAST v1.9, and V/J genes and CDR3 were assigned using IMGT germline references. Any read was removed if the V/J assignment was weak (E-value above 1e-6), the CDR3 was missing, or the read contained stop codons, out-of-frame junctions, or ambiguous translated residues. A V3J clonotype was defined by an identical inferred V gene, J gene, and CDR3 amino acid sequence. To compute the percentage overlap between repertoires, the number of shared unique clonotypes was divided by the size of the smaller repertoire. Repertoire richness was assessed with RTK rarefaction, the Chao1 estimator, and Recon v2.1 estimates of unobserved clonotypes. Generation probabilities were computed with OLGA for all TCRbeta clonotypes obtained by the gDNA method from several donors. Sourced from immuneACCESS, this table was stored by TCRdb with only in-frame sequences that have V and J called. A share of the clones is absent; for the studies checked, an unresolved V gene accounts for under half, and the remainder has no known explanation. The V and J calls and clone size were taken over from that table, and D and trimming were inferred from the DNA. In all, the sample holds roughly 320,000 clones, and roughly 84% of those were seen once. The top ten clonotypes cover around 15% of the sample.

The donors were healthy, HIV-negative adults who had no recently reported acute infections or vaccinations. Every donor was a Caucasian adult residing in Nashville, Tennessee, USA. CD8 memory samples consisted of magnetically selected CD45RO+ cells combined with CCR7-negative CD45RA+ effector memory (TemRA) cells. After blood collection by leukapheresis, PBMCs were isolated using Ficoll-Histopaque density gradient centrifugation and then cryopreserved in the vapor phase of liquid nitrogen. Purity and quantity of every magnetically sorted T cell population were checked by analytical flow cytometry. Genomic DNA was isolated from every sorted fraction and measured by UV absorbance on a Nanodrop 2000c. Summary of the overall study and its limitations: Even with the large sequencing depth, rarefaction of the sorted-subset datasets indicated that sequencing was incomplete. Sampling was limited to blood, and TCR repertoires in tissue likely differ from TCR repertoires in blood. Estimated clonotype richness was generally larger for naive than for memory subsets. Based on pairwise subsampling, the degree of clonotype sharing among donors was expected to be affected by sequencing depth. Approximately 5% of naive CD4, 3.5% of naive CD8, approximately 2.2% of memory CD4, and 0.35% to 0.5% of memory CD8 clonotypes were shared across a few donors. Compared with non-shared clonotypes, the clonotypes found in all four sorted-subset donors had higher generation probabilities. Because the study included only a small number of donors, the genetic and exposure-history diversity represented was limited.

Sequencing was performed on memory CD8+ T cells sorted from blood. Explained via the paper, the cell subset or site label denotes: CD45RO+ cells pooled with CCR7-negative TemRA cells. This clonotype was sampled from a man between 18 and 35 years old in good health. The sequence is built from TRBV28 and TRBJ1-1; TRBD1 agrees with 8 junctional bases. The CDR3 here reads CASSFLQGAVTEAFF. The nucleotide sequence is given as TGTGCCAGCAGTTTTTTGCAGGGGGCGGTTACTGAAGCTTTCTTT.